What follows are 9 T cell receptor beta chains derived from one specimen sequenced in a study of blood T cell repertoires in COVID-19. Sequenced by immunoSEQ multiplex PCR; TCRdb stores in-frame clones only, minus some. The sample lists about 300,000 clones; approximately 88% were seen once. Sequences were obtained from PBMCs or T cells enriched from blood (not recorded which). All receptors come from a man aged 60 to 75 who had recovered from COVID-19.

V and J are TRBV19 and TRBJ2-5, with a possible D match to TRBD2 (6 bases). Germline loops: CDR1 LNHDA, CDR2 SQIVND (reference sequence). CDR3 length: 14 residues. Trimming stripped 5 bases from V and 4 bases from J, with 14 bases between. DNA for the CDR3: TGTGCCAGTAGTCCCTCGCTGGAGGGAGAGACCCAGTACTTC. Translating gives CASSPSLEGETQYF.

The CDR3 spells CASINGGLAGAGYEQYF. The CDR3 DNA reads as TGTGCCAGCATCAACGGGGGACTAGCGGGAGCGGGGTACGAGCAGTACTTC. The chain recombines TRBV28 with TRBJ2-7; 14 bases fit TRBD2. The CDR3 length is 17 residues. J was trimmed by 4 bases and V by 7 bases; bases with no gene match: 12. The germline V gene has CDR1 MDHEN and CDR2 SYDVKM.

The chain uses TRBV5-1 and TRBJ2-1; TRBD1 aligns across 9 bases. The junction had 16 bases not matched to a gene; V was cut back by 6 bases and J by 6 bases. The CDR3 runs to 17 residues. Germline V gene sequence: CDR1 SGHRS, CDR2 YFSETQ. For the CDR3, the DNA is TGCGCCAGCAACCCGGGACAGGGTTTCAATGCAGGCAATGAGCAGTTCTTC. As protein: CASNPGQGFNAGNEQFF.

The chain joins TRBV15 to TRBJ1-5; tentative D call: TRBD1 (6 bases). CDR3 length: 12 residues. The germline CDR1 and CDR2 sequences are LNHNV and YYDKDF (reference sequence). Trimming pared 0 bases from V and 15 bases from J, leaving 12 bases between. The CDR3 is CATSRDQGWVHF. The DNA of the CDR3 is TGTGCCACCAGCAGAGATCAGGGGTGGGTGCATTTT.

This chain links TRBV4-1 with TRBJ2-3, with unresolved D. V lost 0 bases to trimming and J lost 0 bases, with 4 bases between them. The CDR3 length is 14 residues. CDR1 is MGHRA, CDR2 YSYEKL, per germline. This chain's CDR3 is CASSQDPSTDTQYF. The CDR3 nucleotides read TGCGCCAGCAGCCAAGACCCAAGCACAGATACGCAGTATTTT.

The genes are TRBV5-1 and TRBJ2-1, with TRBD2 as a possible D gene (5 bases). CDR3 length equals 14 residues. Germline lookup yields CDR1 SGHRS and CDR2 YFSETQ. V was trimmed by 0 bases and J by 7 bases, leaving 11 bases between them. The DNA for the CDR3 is TGCGCCAGCAGCTTGGATCCTAGCCGGAATGAGCAGTTCTTC. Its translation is CASSLDPSRNEQFF.

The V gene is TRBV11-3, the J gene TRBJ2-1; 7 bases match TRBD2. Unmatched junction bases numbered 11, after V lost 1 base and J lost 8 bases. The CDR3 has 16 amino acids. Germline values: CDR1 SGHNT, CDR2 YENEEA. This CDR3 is CASSLASAGNIHEQFF. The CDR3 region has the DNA TGTGCCAGCAGCTTAGCTTCAGCGGGAAATATCCATGAGCAGTTCTTC.

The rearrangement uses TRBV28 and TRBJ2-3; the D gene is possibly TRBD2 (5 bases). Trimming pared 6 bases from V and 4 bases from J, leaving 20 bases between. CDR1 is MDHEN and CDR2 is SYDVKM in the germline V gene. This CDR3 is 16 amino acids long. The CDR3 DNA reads TGTGCCAGCAGGTCAGGAACCCTCTCCGGGGCAGATACGCAGTATTTT. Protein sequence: CASRSGTLSGADTQYF.

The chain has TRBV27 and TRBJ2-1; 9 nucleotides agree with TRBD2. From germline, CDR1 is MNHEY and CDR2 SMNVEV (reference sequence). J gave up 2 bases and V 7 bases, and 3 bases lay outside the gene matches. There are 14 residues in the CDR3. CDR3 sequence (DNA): TGTGCCAGCAAAGTAGCGGGAGCCTACAATGAGCAGTTCTTC. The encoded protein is CASKVAGAYNEQFF.